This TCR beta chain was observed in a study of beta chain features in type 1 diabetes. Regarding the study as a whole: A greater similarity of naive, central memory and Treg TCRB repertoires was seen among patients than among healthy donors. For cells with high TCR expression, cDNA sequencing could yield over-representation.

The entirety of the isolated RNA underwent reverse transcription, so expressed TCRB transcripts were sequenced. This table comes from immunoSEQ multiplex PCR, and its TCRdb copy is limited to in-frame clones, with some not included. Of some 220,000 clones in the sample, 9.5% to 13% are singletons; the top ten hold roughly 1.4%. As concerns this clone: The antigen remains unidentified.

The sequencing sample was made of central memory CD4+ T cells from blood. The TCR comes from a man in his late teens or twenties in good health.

The CDR3 DNA reads as TGTGCCAGCAGTTCCTCTCGGGGCCAGTGGCAGTACTTC. Protein product: CASSSSRGQWQYF. The V and J genes are TRBV27 and TRBJ2-7; D may be TRBD1 or TRBD2 (5 bases each). CDR3 length: 13 residues. The V and J ends lost 4 bases and 9 bases respectively, with 16 bases between them. CDR1 and CDR2 from the germline V gene are MNHEY and SMNVEV (reference sequence).